Sequencing of this T cell receptor beta chain was carried out in a study of T-cell reconstitution after alpha-beta-depleted transplantation in children. Study conclusions and caveats: At around two months after transplant, the alpha-beta T cells were reportedly derived from several hundred expanded clones that came from non-depleted graft cells. It was surviving recipient T cells and thymic progenitors that gave some patients high TCRbeta diversity at day 60. The main origin of T-cell counts and diversity one year after transplant was newly produced T cells.

This sample's TCRbeta library carried unique molecular identifier barcodes. TCRdb fed the PCR reads into MiXCR, producing one record per CDR3 protein. This table holds 350,000 to 500,000 distinct CDR3 sequences, 43% found once. Germline CDR1 is SGDLS and CDR2 is YYNGEE. The V and J ends lost 3 bases and 2 bases respectively, with 15 bases between them. CDR3 length: 15 residues. Note on this clonotype: The antigen is unknown.

The sequencing used PBMCs, collected before TCRalphabeta/CD19-depleted stem cell transplant. V is TRBV9 and J is TRBJ2-7, with TRBD2 as a possible D gene (7 bases). This TCR derives from a girl aged 2-10 years with aplastic anemia, due to receive a stem cell transplant. The CDR3, as DNA: TGTGCCAGCAGCGGATACGGGGGGCGGACCTACGAGCAGTACTTC. Residues: CASSGYGGRTYEQYF. Complete variable domain (other parts from reference TRBV9 and TRBJ2-7): DSGVTQTPKHLITATGQRVTLRCSPRSGDLSVYWYQQSLDQGLQFLIQYYNGEERAKGNILERFSAQQFPDLHSELNLSSLELGDSALYFCASSGYGGRTYEQYFGPGTRLTVT.